These T cell receptor beta chains were read from a single sample in a study of PD-L1 blockade in urothelial cancer. Generated by immunoSEQ multiplex PCR, the TCRdb table keeps only in-frame clones and is missing some. The sample gives some 120,000 clones, about 89% of which show up once; 1.7% is in the top ten. Sequenced here: PBMCs, sampled around atezolizumab (anti-PD-L1) treatment. Receptors were obtained from a man in his fifties or sixties with urothelial cancer. The CDR3 runs from the conserved cysteine through the conserved F or W. A D gene is named only where the DNA matches it firmly. The size entry is marked missing in some rows and otherwise reads once, few, many or a size class.

v_gene	j_gene	abundance	d_gene	len	CDR3nt	CDR3aa
TRBV7-2	TRBJ1-1	-	-	12	TGTGCCAGCAGTCGAACGGGCACTGAAGCTTTCTTT	CASSRTGTEAFF
TRBV13	TRBJ1-2	few	-	15	TGTGCCAGCAGCACGCCAAGACAGGCCAACTATGGCTACACCTTC	CASSTPRQANYGYTF
TRBV7-9	TRBJ2-2	-	TRBD2	15	TGTGCCAGCAGCCCGGGACTAGTTAGGGCCGGGGAGCTGTTTTTT	CASSPGLVRAGELFF
TRBV14	TRBJ2-7	-	TRBD2	16	TGTGCCAGCAGCCACCCGACCCTAGCGGGCCGCCGCGAGCAGTACTTC	CASSHPTLAGRREQYF
TRBV28	TRBJ1-6	-	-	17	TGTGCCAGCAGTGGAACGGACACGAGCTCCTATAATTCACCCCTCCACTTT	CASSGTDTSSYNSPLHF
TRBV2	TRBJ2-1	-	TRBD1	15	TGTGCCAGCATATCACAGGGGGCATCCTACAATGAGCAGTTCTTC	CASISQGASYNEQFF
TRBV28	TRBJ1-2	few	-	16	TGTGCCAGCAGTACTGCCAGACGCGGTCTGGACTATGGCTACACCTTC	CASSTARRGLDYGYTF
TRBV6-5	TRBJ1-3	-	-	15	TGTGCCAGCAGTTACTCGGGCACCATCGGAAACACCATATATTTT	CASSYSGTIGNTIYF
TRBV6-6	TRBJ1-1	-	-	12	TGTGCCAGCAGCCTAACAGGGACTGAAGCTTTCTTT	CASSLTGTEAFF
TRBV4-1	TRBJ2-3	-	TRBD2	20	TGCGCCAGCAGCCAAGGAGGGGGGCTAGCGGGTATTACTAGCACAGATACGCAGTATTTT	CASSQGGGLAGITSTDTQYF
TRBV5-1	TRBJ2-1	-	-	17	TGCGCCAGCAGCTTGTCGGCGGGGGCGGGGAGAACCAATGAGCAGTTCTTC	CASSLSAGAGRTNEQFF
TRBV6-5	TRBJ1-2	-	-	15	TGTGCCAGCAGTTACGGGGGGGCTAATAACTATGGCTACACCTTC	CASSYGGANNYGYTF
TRBV7-2	TRBJ2-3	-	TRBD2	17	TGTGCCAGCAGCCCCCCGGGACTAGCGGGAGGGCCAAATACGCAGTATTTT	CASSPPGLAGGPNTQYF
TRBV5-6	TRBJ1-5	-	-	15	TGTGCCAGCAGCTTCGTGGGGGCTGGCAATCAGCCCCAGCATTTT	CASSFVGAGNQPQHF
TRBV7-3	TRBJ2-2	-	-	14	TGTGCCAGCAGCGCGCGATCTGACACCGGGGAGCTGTTTTTT	CASSARSDTGELFF
TRBV5-1	TRBJ1-2	-	TRBD1	18	TGCGCCAGCAGCTTGGAGGCCCTAGGCAGGGGGACCGACTATGGCTACACCTTC	CASSLEALGRGTDYGYTF
TRBV5-5	TRBJ1-2	-	-	16	TGTGCCAGCAGCTGGGGTCCCGGGACATTGAACTATGGCTACACCTTC	CASSWGPGTLNYGYTF
TRBV7-9	TRBJ2-3	-	-	15	TGTGCCAGCAGCCACCAGACGGGGGTTACAGATACGCAGTATTTT	CASSHQTGVTDTQYF
TRBV30	TRBJ1-2	-	-	13	TGTGCCTGGAGTCCCAACAGGAACTATGGCTACACCTTC	CAWSPNRNYGYTF
TRBV7-6	TRBJ1-1	-	TRBD1	17	TGTGCCAGCAGCAGGAATTTAGGGACAGCAATGAACACTGAAGCTTTCTTT	CASSRNLGTAMNTEAFF
TRBV6-5	TRBJ1-3	-	-	16	TGTGCCAGCAGTTACTCAGTAGGGGCCCGGTGGGACACCATATATTTT	CASSYSVGARWDTIYF
TRBV5-1	TRBJ1-6	-	-	15	TGCGCCAGCAGCTTGGATGACTCTCGAACTTCACCCCTCCACTTT	CASSLDDSRTSPLHF
TRBV30	TRBJ1-2	-	-	12	TGTGCCTGGAGTGGAGGGGGTTCTGGCTACACCTTC	CAWSGGGSGYTF